The next 3 T cell receptor beta chains were all read from a single sample in a study of OX40 agonist ivuxolimab in advanced cancers. Sequenced by immunoSEQ multiplex PCR; TCRdb stores in-frame clones only, minus some. Of about 90,000 clones in the sample, around 91% were seen once. The material sequenced was CD4+ or CD8+ T cells sorted from blood, taken in a trial of the OX40 agonist ivuxolimab. The receptor source for this set is an adult with an advanced solid tumor such as melanoma, head and neck, liver or kidney cancer.

There are a few counts of this clone. The V gene is TRBV18, the J gene TRBJ1-5; the match to TRBD1 covers 7 bases. This CDR3 has 15 residues. CDR1 and CDR2 from the germline V gene are KGHSH and LQKENI. Germline trimming cut 6 bases from V and 6 bases from J; bases unmatched to any gene: 11. CDR3 sequence: CASSRDRAAGQPQHF. The CDR3 bases are TGTGCCAGCTCCCGCGACAGGGCCGCGGGTCAGCCCCAGCATTTT.

The chain carries TRBV27 and TRBJ1-3; D call uncertain. This CDR3 is 16 amino acids long. V was clipped by 3 bases and J by 2 bases, with 14 bases between them. The germline V gene encodes CDR1 MNHEY and CDR2 SMNVEV (reference sequence). In DNA form, the CDR3 reads TGTGCCAGCAGTTTGAGTGTATCGAGTGCTGGAAACACCATATATTTT. Residues: CASSLSVSSAGNTIYF.

This sequence joins TRBV11-2 and TRBJ2-7; a weak D match, TRBD1 (5 bases). V lost 4 bases, J lost 3 bases, and 7 bases lay in between. The CDR3 is 12 amino acids. The germline V gene has CDR1 SGHAT and CDR2 FQNNGV. This CDR3 is CASSSGIYEQYF. The CDR3 bases are TGTGCCAGCAGCTCAGGGATCTACGAGCAGTACTTC.